This TCR beta chain appears in the sequencing data of a study of cytomegalovirus exposure and HLA in healthy donors. CDR3 length: 16 amino acids. Germline assignment: CDR1 SGHTS and CDR2 YDEGEE. Trimming took 2 bases from V and 1 from J; bases not matched to a gene: 6. The PCR had 60 Vbeta and 13 Jbeta primers. Sequenced by immunoSEQ multiplex PCR; TCRdb stores in-frame clones only, minus some. The table lists 110,000 to 150,000 clones, nearly 10% of them singletons. The clonotype was recovered from a middle-aged man in good health and CMV-seronegative. The genes are TRBV5-8 and TRBJ2-5; TRBD2 matches at 9 bases. The sample was PBMCs. The CDR3 DNA reads TGTGCCAGCAGCTTAGGGCCAGCGGGGGGCCAAGAGACCCAGTACTTC. This gives the protein CASSLGPAGGQETQYF.